This TCR beta chain was found in a study of response to subunit inactivated influenza vaccine listed by TCRdb under 2018. As for the study more broadly: The study used deep quantitative T cell receptor repertoire profiling to track responses to a trivalent subunit inactivated influenza vaccine.

This clonotype was observed a handful of times. There is no known antigen for this receptor. No per-base quality is available; no much larger clone lies one base away. The full study reports these points: According to the authors, only a limited number of new T cells may be recruited by each seasonal influenza vaccination.

V and J are trimmed by 3 bases and 3 bases, and the gene matches miss 1 base of the junction. The germline V gene sets CDR1 to SGHDT and CDR2 to YYEEEE. The CDR3 goes from the cysteine to the phenylalanine over 15 residues. Only the CDR3 DNA is retained, 45 bases long and in frame from the first base. The method behind the library was RT-PCR. Sequencing took place on an Illumina HiSeq 2500. Through fastp at Q25 and MiXCR, TCRdb rebuilt clones from the public reads, retaining in-frame beta chains. Rows are unified per CDR3 protein, each entry keeping the most common DNA and genes. In this sample the table shows about 650,000 distinct CDR3 sequences, around 13% of which occur a single time. Approximately 7.6% of the sample comes from the top ten.

The sequenced sample was PBMCs from blood, obtained less than 15 days before vaccination. The sequence was collected from a man between 45 and 60 years old who received an inactivated influenza vaccine. Donor details come from another sample of the same person, matched by shared clones. The chain links TRBV5-6 with TRBJ1-4, and TRBD1 aligns with 11 junction nucleotides. The CDR3 region has the sequence CASSWGQGANEKLFF. Read as DNA, the sequence is TGTGCCAGCAGCTGGGGACAGGGGGCTAATGAAAAACTGTTTTTT. The CDR3, completed at both ends by the reference TRBV5-6 and TRBJ1-4 genes, gives the full variable domain DAGVTQSPTHLIKTRGQQVTLRCSPKSGHDTVSWYQQALGQGPQFIFQYYEEEERQRGNFPDRFSGHQFPNYSSELNVNALLLGDSALYLCASSWGQGANEKLFFGSGTQLSVL.